The 16 T cell receptor beta chains reported below all come from one sample, sequenced in a study of blood T cells in healthy people across ages. It was with a sample-barcoded 5' primer and a J-beta primer mix that a second PCR of about 6 to 12 cycles was run. MiXCR, run by TCRdb on the 5' RACE reads, gives a single entry per CDR3 protein. The data contain hundreds of thousands of distinct CDR3 sequences, more than 25% of them singletons. Sequenced material: blood. The origin of the receptors is a woman of 80 years or more in good health.

The chain uses TRBV30 and TRBJ1-2; tentatively, D is TRBD1 (6 bases). Germline V lookup: CDR1 GTSNPN, CDR2 SVGIG (reference sequence). Trimming took 2 bases from V and 8 from J, leaving 12 bases between them. CDR3 length: 12 residues. The CDR3 DNA sequence: TGTGCCTGGAGTATAGGGGGTCGAGGCTACACCTTC. As protein: CAWSIGGRGYTF.

Of note for this clonotype: A much larger clone sits a single nucleotide away, making a read error possible. The chain recombines TRBV10-2 with TRBJ2-3; 12 nucleotides align to TRBD2. Germline CDR1 WSHSY, CDR2 SAAADI. CDR3 size: 17 residues. V lost 4 bases and J lost 2; bases outside the gene matches: 7. The CDR3 loop reads CASSGVRLAGDTDTQYF. The CDR3 DNA sequence: TGCGCCAGCAGTGGAGTACGACTAGCGGGGGACACAGATACGCAGTATTTT.

This clonotype was seen at least ten times. The J gene is TRBJ1-2, the V gene TRBV7-6, with TRBD1 as a possible D gene (5 bases). The germline V gene encodes CDR1 SGHVS and CDR2 FNYEAQ. The CDR3 spans 12 residues. Trimming removed 5 bases at V and 4 bases at J, with 8 bases between. The CDR3 sequence: CASSGGPYGYTF. In nucleotides, the CDR3 is TGTGCCAGCAGCGGGGGACCCTATGGCTACACCTTC.

The sample holds a few counts of this clonotype. The J gene is TRBJ1-2, the V gene TRBV3-1; TRBD1 might be the D (5 bases). The CDR3 consists of 12 residues. V lost 0 bases, J lost 13 bases, and 12 bases lay in between. Germline V gene data show CDR1 as LGHDT and CDR2 as YNNKEL (reference sequence). CDR3 coding DNA: TGTGCCAGCAGCCAAGATAAGGGGTATGGCACCTTC. Its translation is CASSQDKGYGTF.

This clonotype was seen a handful of times. One base away lies a much larger clone, so this may be a sequencing read error. In DNA form, the CDR3 reads TGTGCCGGCAGTGATTCCATCCTACGCACAGATACGCAGTATTTT. Encoded protein: CAGSDSILRTDTQYF. The chain employs TRBV25-1 and TRBJ2-3; D is unclear. The CDR3 length is 15 residues. From germline, CDR1 is MGHDK and CDR2 SYGVNS.

This chain uses TRBV24-1 with TRBJ1-4; 9 bases fit TRBD1. With V trimmed by 4 bases and J by 1 base, 6 bases remained unmatched. Germline CDR1 KGHDR, CDR2 SFDVKD. The length of the CDR3 is 17 residues. The CDR3 loop is CATSDTGTGLTNEKLFF. CDR3 nucleotide sequence: TGTGCCACCAGTGACACCGGGACAGGGCTAACTAATGAAAAACTGTTTTTT.

This clonotype came up a few times. The V gene is TRBV20-1, the J gene TRBJ1-1; tentative D call: TRBD1 (5 bases). Germline V gene data show CDR1 as DFQATT and CDR2 as SNEGSKA (reference sequence). The V gene lost 3 bases and the J gene lost 5 bases, with 25 bases spanning the gap. This CDR3 region has 17 residues. In DNA form, the CDR3 reads TGCAGTGCTAGCGGACCCGCGGCGATGGGGCGTTTAACTGAAGCTTTCTTT. Residues: CSASGPAAMGRLTEAFF.

This clonotype was seen once. The V call is TRBV12-3 or TRBV12-4, the J call TRBJ2-1; the D call may be TRBD1 or TRBD2 (5 bases each). The CDR3 covers 13 residues. V shed 4 bases and J shed 9 bases, with 13 bases lying between them. The CDR3, as DNA: TGTGCCAGCAGTTATACCAGGGACGGTGAGCAGTTCTTC. Its translation is CASSYTRDGEQFF.

Many counts were recorded for this clonotype. The chain employs TRBV7-2 and TRBJ1-2, with TRBD1 matching over 8 bases. Germline V gives CDR1 SGHTA, CDR2 FQGNSA. This CDR3 region has 16 residues. Trimming took 5 bases from V and 3 from J; bases not matched to a gene: 11. CDR3 DNA: TGTGCCAGCAGCGCACCCATGGACAGGGCCGACTATGGCTACACCTTC. Amino acid sequence: CASSAPMDRADYGYTF.

This clonotype was counted many times. The V gene is TRBV20-1, the J gene TRBJ2-2; D is possibly TRBD2 (6 bases). In germline, CDR1 is DFQATT, CDR2 SNEGSKA (reference sequence). Trimming pared 1 base from V and 4 bases from J, leaving 13 bases between. The CDR3 runs 15 residues. Written as DNA, the CDR3 is TGCAGTGCTAGAGCCCGGCTAGCGAGCACCGGGGAGCTGTTTTTT. It yields the protein CSARARLASTGELFF.

This chain uses TRBV5-6 with TRBJ2-4; no clear D. The DNA matches TRBJ2-7 better at its end, which makes the J call doubtful. This CDR3 spans 13 amino acids. CDR1 is SGHDT and CDR2 is YYEEEE in the germline V gene. The CDR3 sequence is CASSVPHSYEQYF. Written as DNA, the CDR3 is TGTGCCAGCAGCGTTCCCCATTCCTACGAGCAGTACTTC.

Comments on this clonotype: Just one base apart from a much larger clone, this may be a read error. Written as DNA, the CDR3 is TGTGCCACCCAAACTTTAGCGGGGGGACAAGGGACCCAGTTCTTC. Its protein product is CATQTLAGGQGTQFF. The rearrangement links TRBV27 to TRBJ2-5, with 10 bases identical to TRBD2. Gene TRBJ2-1 matches the end of the DNA better, so the J call may be wrong. CDR1 is MNHEY and CDR2 is SMNVEV in the germline V gene (reference sequence). The CDR3 has 15 residues.

This chain connects TRBV28 to TRBJ2-3, with TRBD1 identical over 9 bases. This CDR3 contains 12 residues. Germline CDR1 and CDR2: MDHEN and SYDVKM. This chain's CDR3 is CGLGQGGNTQYF. The CDR3 region has the DNA TGTGGACTGGGACAGGGTGGTAATACGCAGTATTTT.

The genes are TRBV6-2 or TRBV6-3 and TRBJ1-5; 7 bases fit TRBD1. Germline CDR1 is MNHEY and CDR2 is SVGEGT. With V trimmed by 2 bases and J by 5 bases, 9 bases remained unmatched. This CDR3 comprises 16 residues. The CDR3 region has the DNA TGTGCCAGCAGTTACGGACAGGTCGGGGGATATCAGCCCCAGCATTTT. Translated: CASSYGQVGGYQPQHF.

This clonotype was counted a few times. The chain combines TRBV5-8 with TRBJ2-7, with 8 bases identical to TRBD1. The J segment lost 6 bases and the V segment lost 3 bases, leaving 11 bases of the junction unmatched. The CDR3 is made up of 15 amino acids. The germline CDR1 and CDR2 sequences are SGHTS and YDEGEE. This CDR3 is CASSWGTGNPSEQYF. CDR3 nucleotide sequence: TGTGCCAGCAGCTGGGGGACAGGAAACCCCTCCGAGCAGTACTTC.

In this sample, this clonotype turned up many times. V gene TRBV6-4 combines with J gene TRBJ2-1; 8 bases match TRBD2. The J segment lost 0 bases and the V segment lost 5 bases, leaving 6 bases of the junction unmatched. This CDR3 has 16 residues. Per germline, CDR1 MRHNA and CDR2 SNTAGT. The CDR3 nucleotides read TGTGCCAGCAGTCGGGGTACTAGCGGCTCCTACAATGAGCAGTTCTTC. Translation gives CASSRGTSGSYNEQFF.